Presented here are 12 T cell receptor beta chains from one specimen sequenced in a study of blood T cell repertoires in COVID-19. The method was immunoSEQ multiplex PCR; TCRdb's version includes in-frame clones alone and lacks a portion of them. This table holds 200,000 to 250,000 clones, 85% found once. Sequenced sample: PBMCs or T cells enriched from blood (not recorded which). The receptors derive from a man in his forties who had recovered from COVID-19.

The count of this clone is one. This chain connects TRBV7-9 to TRBJ2-1; 7 nucleotides agree with TRBD2. V lost 5 bases, J lost 8 bases, and 18 bases stayed unmatched. Looked up from germline, CDR1 is SEHNR and CDR2 is FQNEAQ (reference sequence). The CDR3 has 17 residues. The CDR3 region is CASSPLRAREISYEQFF. CDR3 in DNA: TGTGCCAGCAGCCCTCTCCGGGCGCGGGAGATTTCTTATGAGCAGTTCTTC.

The rearrangement uses TRBV9 and TRBJ2-7, with TRBD2 matching over 12 bases. The ends lost 3 bases at V and 3 bases at J; junction bases unmatched: 7. The CDR3 runs to 16 residues. Looked up from germline, CDR1 is SGDLS and CDR2 is YYNGEE. As DNA, the CDR3 is TGTGCCAGCAGCGAGGGACCGGGACTAGCGGGCTACGAGCAGTACTTC. This encodes CASSEGPGLAGYEQYF.

V is TRBV12-1 and J is TRBJ2-7; the listed D gene, TRBD2, was not tested against the DNA. TRBV12-1 is reported as a pseudogene. The CDR3 spans 18 residues. The CDR3 coding sequence is TGTGCCAGCAGCCCGGGACTAGCGGGAGGGCCAAGATCCTACGAGCAGTACTTC. It encodes CASSPGLAGGPRSYEQYF.

The chain links TRBV30 to TRBJ2-3; TRBD2 is a possible D gene (7 bases). Per germline, CDR1 GTSNPN and CDR2 SVGIG (reference sequence). The CDR3 extends over 12 amino acids. Trimming left V 8 bases short and J 4 bases short, with 13 bases between. CDR3 sequence reads: CARGGEADTQYF. CDR3 coding DNA: TGTGCCCGAGGGGGGGAGGCAGATACGCAGTATTTT.

CDR3 bases: TGCGCCAGCGCTGACAGGAGTGGCACTGAAGCTTTCTTT. Amino acid sequence: CASADRSGTEAFF. The chain has TRBV5-1 and TRBJ1-1; TRBD1 is a possible D gene (6 bases). The CDR3 extends over 13 amino acids. Per the germline V gene, CDR1 is SGHRS and CDR2 is YFSETQ. Trimming took off 7 bases at V and 4 bases at J, with 14 bases between the two ends.

This clone was observed a few times. V is TRBV15 and J is TRBJ1-4, with TRBD1 matching over 12 bases. CDR3 length: 16 residues. Germline lookup yields CDR1 LNHNV and CDR2 YYDKDF (reference sequence). V trimming: 4 bases; J trimming: 4 bases; junction bases outside the gene matches: 4. The CDR3 sequence is CATSKGQGAYNEKLFF. The CDR3 DNA reads as TGTGCCACCAGCAAGGGACAGGGGGCCTATAATGAAAAACTGTTTTTT.

The chain couples TRBV9 to TRBJ1-6; 12 nucleotides agree with TRBD1. This CDR3 is 16 amino acids long. V dropped 7 bases and J dropped 10; count of bases not matched to a gene: 12. Germline CDR1 is SGDLS and CDR2 is YYNGEE. The CDR3 DNA is TGTGCCAGCTCAAGGGGACAGGGGGCCGTGAGCTCACCCCTCCACTTT. This sequence encodes CASSRGQGAVSSPLHF.

This sequence joins TRBV9 and TRBJ2-7; D is uncertain. The V end was cut by 0 bases, the J end by 1 base, with 14 bases between. Per the germline V gene, CDR1 is SGDLS and CDR2 is YYNGEE. The CDR3 loop spans 16 amino acids. The CDR3, as DNA: TGTGCCAGCAGCGTAGCTCCGACTGCGTCATCCTACGAGCAGTACTTC. This gives the protein CASSVAPTASSYEQYF.

The J gene is TRBJ2-7, the V gene TRBV5-5; TRBD1 matches 8 bases. V gave up 1 base and J gave up 5 bases; unmatched junction bases: 11. The CDR3 contains 16 residues. Germline-derived CDR1 and CDR2 are SGHKS and YYEKEE (reference sequence). CDR3: CASSLPGTGRLNEQYF. As DNA, the CDR3 is TGTGCCAGCAGCTTGCCCGGGACAGGACGCCTGAACGAGCAGTACTTC.

V usage is TRBV12-3 or TRBV12-4 and J usage is TRBJ2-7; a weak D match, TRBD1 (5 bases). The CDR3 is 13 amino acids. The ends were cut back, 4 bases at V and 3 bases at J, with 10 bases in the middle. In DNA, the CDR3 is TGTGCCAGCAGTTCAGGGCCACGCTACGAGCAGTACTTC. Translated: CASSSGPRYEQYF.

The chain joins TRBV27 to TRBJ2-7, with TRBD2 identical over 10 bases. CDR1 and CDR2 (germline): MNHEY, SMNVEV (reference sequence). J gave up 4 bases and V 2 bases, and 8 bases lay outside the gene matches. The CDR3 loop spans 16 amino acids. The CDR3 nucleotides are TGTGCCAGCAGTTTACTCGCGGGGACTAGCGCTTACGAGCAGTACTTC. It translates to CASSLLAGTSAYEQYF.

The rearrangement links TRBV6-1 to TRBJ1-5, with a tentative D call TRBD1 (5 bases). The V end lost 2 bases, the J end lost 3 bases, and 11 bases lay between the germline ends. Germline values: CDR1 MNHNS, CDR2 SASEGT. The CDR3 has 15 residues. DNA for the CDR3: TGTGCCAGCAGTGAAACAGGATACTACAATCAGCCCCAGCATTTT. Residues: CASSETGYYNQPQHF.